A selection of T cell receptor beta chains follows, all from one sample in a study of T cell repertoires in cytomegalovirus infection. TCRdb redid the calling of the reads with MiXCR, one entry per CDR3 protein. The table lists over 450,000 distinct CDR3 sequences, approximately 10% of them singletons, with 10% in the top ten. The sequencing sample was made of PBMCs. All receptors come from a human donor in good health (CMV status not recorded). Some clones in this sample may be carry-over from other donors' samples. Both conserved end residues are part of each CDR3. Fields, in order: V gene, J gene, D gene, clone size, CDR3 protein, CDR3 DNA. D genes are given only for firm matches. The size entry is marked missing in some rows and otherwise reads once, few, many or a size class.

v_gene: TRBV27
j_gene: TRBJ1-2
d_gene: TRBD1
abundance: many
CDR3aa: CASRRTGPNYGYTF
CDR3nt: TGTGCCAGCAGGCGGACAGGCCCTAACTATGGCTACACCTTC

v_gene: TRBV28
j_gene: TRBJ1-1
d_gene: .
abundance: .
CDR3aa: CATLGAGGGNTEAFF
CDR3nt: TGTGCCACCCTAGGGGCCGGGGGGGGCAACACTGAAGCTTTCTTT

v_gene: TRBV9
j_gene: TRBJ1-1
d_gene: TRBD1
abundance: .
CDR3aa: CASSAGGSSGTEAFF
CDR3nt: TGTGCCAGCAGCGCAGGGGGCAGTTCGGGAACTGAAGCTTTCTTT

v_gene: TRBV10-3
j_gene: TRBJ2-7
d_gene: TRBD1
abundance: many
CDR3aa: CAAFSGTGAHEQYF
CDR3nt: TGTGCCGCATTTTCCGGGACAGGGGCCCACGAGCAGTACTTC

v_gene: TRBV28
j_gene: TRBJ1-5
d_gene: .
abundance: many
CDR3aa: CASRSFRRGVNQPQHF
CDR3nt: TGTGCCAGCAGGTCCTTCCGTAGGGGAGTAAATCAGCCCCAGCATTTT

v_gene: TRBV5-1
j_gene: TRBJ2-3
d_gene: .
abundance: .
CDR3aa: CASSETGFRTDTQYF
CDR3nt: TGCGCCAGCAGCGAGACGGGATTCCGCACAGATACGCAGTATTTT

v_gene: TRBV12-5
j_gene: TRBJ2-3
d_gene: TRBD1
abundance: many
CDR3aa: CAGGSDRGTSSSTDTQYF
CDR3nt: TGTGCTGGTGGTTCCGACAGGGGGACTTCTTCTAGCACAGATACGCAGTATTTT

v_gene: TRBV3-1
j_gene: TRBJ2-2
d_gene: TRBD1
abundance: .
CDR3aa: CASSTGVRTGELFF
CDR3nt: TGTGCCAGCAGTACAGGGGTTCGTACCGGGGAGCTGTTTTTT

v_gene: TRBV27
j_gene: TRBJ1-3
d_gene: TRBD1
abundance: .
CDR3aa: CASRTGSSGNTIYF
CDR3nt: TGTGCCAGCAGGACAGGGTCCTCTGGAAACACCATATATTTT

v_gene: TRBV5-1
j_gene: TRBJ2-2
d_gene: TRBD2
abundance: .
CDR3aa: CASSLSASGSGTGELFF
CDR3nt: TGCGCCAGCAGCTTGTCAGCTAGCGGGAGCGGCACCGGGGAGCTGTTTTTT